Each of the 5 T cell receptor beta chains below was sequenced from the same sample in a study of regulatory T cells in long-lasting Graves disease. Through Arm-PCR of CDR3 regions and iRepertoire HTBI primers, TCR beta libraries were built. TCRdb passed the multiplex PCR reads through MiXCR, listing each CDR3 protein once. This repertoire shows roughly 450,000 distinct CDR3 sequences, 20% to 25% found once; its top ten account for less than 15%. The time point denotes: persistent/refractory GD, antithyroid drugs over 5 years with positive TRAb. With RNA extracted from PBMCs as input, the TCR library was made. This specimen consisted of peripheral blood mononuclear cells (PBMCs), obtained when the disease was refractory, from a patient treated with antithyroid drugs. The origin of the receptors is a female donor with Graves disease.

This chain joins TRBV20-1 and TRBJ1-5, with 8 bases that match TRBD1. Germline V gene sequence: CDR1 DFQATT, CDR2 SNEGSKA (reference sequence). Germline trimming cut 0 bases from V and 3 bases from J; bases unmatched to any gene: 13. This CDR3 is 18 amino acids long. The CDR3 bases are TGCAGTGCTAGAGACCCGGACAGGGCATCGTTTTTCAATCAGCCCCAGCATTTT. Its protein product is CSARDPDRASFFNQPQHF.

Notes on this clonotype: Given a much more abundant clone one base away, this may be a read error. The chain is built from TRBV6-1 and TRBJ1-1; TRBD1 might be the D (5 bases). CDR3 length: 13 residues. Germline assignment: CDR1 MNHNS and CDR2 SASEGT. Trimming removed 5 bases at V and 9 bases at J, with 16 bases between. The chain's CDR3 is CASSNAGDGKAFF. The CDR3 DNA reads TGTGCCAGCAGTAACGCTGGGGACGGAAAAGCTTTCTTT.

This clonotype was counted many times. The V gene is TRBV28, the J gene TRBJ2-7; 13 bases align to TRBD2. Germline lookup yields CDR1 MDHEN and CDR2 SYDVKM. The CDR3 length is 17 residues. Trimming cost V 5 bases and J 0 bases; bases outside gene matches: 7. The CDR3 nucleotides read TGTGCCAGCAGTGCGCCGGGACTAGCGGGAAGCTCCTACGAGCAGTACTTC. It codes for CASSAPGLAGSSYEQYF. Using reference TRBV28 and TRBJ2-7 for the parts outside the CDR3, the full variable domain is DVKVTQSSRYLVKRTGEKVFLECVQDMDHENMFWYRQDPGLGLRLIYFSYDVKMKEKGDIPEGYSVSREKKERFSLILESASTNQTSMYLCASSAPGLAGSSYEQYFGPGTRLTVT.

This clonotype was seen a few times. At one end the junction does not follow the germline gene, possibly because of a read error. The V and J genes are TRBV12-3 or TRBV12-4 and TRBJ1-1, with 9 bases aligning to TRBD1. The CDR3 contains 14 residues. The CDR3 DNA follows: TGTGCCAGCATGATCGGACAGGGGAACACTGAAACTTTCTTT. Amino acid sequence: CASMIGQGNTETFF.

This clonotype was picked up many times. The rearrangement links TRBV9 to TRBJ2-6; maybe TRBD2 (6 bases). This CDR3 spans 14 amino acids. The V end was cut by 5 bases, the J end by 4 bases, with 10 bases between. Germline V CDR1 and CDR2: SGDLS, YYNGEE. CDR3 nucleotide sequence: TGTGCCAGCAGTGGAGGGTGGGGGGCCAACGTCCTGACTTTC. Translating it yields CASSGGWGANVLTF.